Each of the 4 T cell receptor beta chains below was sequenced from the same sample in a study of blood T cell repertoires in COVID-19. Produced via immunoSEQ multiplex PCR; TCRdb's table is partial and in-frame only. The sample has 75,000 to 100,000 clones, roughly 89% seen once; the top ten hold about 16%. The sample comprised peripheral blood. All receptors derive from a human donor in a cohort sampled during active COVID-19.

This rearrangement joins TRBV7-9 to TRBJ1-1, with 9 bases matching TRBD1. J gave up 1 base and V 4 bases, and 7 bases lay outside the gene matches. The CDR3 contains 16 residues. The germline V gene has CDR1 SEHNR and CDR2 FQNEAQ (reference sequence). The CDR3 loop is CASSYRDRVRNTEAFF. CDR3 DNA: TGTGCCAGCAGCTACCGGGACAGGGTTCGGAACACTGAAGCTTTCTTT.

The chain couples TRBV2 to TRBJ2-3, with a possible D match to TRBD1 (6 bases). In germline, CDR1 is SNHLY, CDR2 FYNNEI. The CDR3 is 14 residues long. Trimming stripped 5 bases from V and 0 bases from J, with 9 bases between. CDR3 residues: CASSRTASTDTQYF. The CDR3 nucleotides read TGTGCCAGCAGTAGGACAGCTAGCACAGATACGCAGTATTTT.

The chain has TRBV7-6 and TRBJ2-5; D gene uncertain. The CDR3 runs to 14 residues. V lost 2 bases, J lost 1 base, and 8 bases lay in between. The germline CDR1 and CDR2 sequences are SGHVS and FNYEAQ. CDR3 sequence (DNA): TGTGCCAGCAGCTTATCTGGCAGCCAAGAGACCCAGTACTTC. Translated, it gives CASSLSGSQETQYF.

The chain combines TRBV7-3 with TRBJ1-1; the match to TRBD1 covers 10 bases. The CDR3 contains 17 residues. J was trimmed by 1 base and V by 2 bases; bases with no gene match: 7. CDR1 and CDR2 from the germline V gene are SGHTA and FQGTGA. CDR3 residues: CASSLRPTGGRNTEAFF. CDR3 sequence (DNA): TGTGCCAGCAGCTTACGTCCGACAGGGGGCAGGAACACTGAAGCTTTCTTT.